This is a list of T cell receptor beta chains from one sample in a study of blood T cells in healthy people across ages. TCRdb re-derived calls from the 5' RACE reads in MiXCR, one entry per CDR3 protein. Of 1.2 million to 1.5 million distinct CDR3 sequences in the sample, approximately 63% were seen once. Sequencing input: blood. All receptors come from a man aged 18 to 35 in good health. Both conserved end residues are part of each CDR3. The order of the fields is CDR3 DNA, CDR3 protein, D gene, J gene, clone size, V gene. A D gene is named only where the DNA matches it firmly. Only some rows state a clone size, as once, few, many or a class for expanded clones.

TGCAGTGCTAGTTACGGTCAAGAGACCCAGTACTTC CSASYGQETQYF NA TRBJ2-5 NA TRBV20-1
TGTGCCAGCAGCTTAGTCGGCGGGGGGAGCACAGATACGCAGTATTTT CASSLVGGGSTDTQYF TRBD2 TRBJ2-3 NA TRBV11-2
TGTGCCAGCAGCACGAACCGGAATGAGCAGTTCTTC CASSTNRNEQFF NA TRBJ2-1 NA TRBV7-2
TGCGCCAGCAGCCACCTGAGCACAGATACGCAGTATTTT CASSHLSTDTQYF NA TRBJ2-3 NA TRBV4-1
TGCGCCAGCAGCCAAAACGGGAGGGAAGATACGCAGTATTTT CASSQNGREDTQYF TRBD2 TRBJ2-3 few TRBV4-1
TGTGCCAGCAGCCTAGCGGACAGAACCACAGATACGCAGTATTTT CASSLADRTTDTQYF NA TRBJ2-3 few TRBV3-1
TGCAGTGCCAGAGGGGGAGCCTCCCTGAACTATGGCTACACCTTC CSARGGASLNYGYTF NA TRBJ1-2 few TRBV20-1
TGTGCCAGCAGCCAAGGACGGGGGGGCTCCTACGAGCAGTACTTC CASSQGRGGSYEQYF TRBD2 TRBJ2-7 many TRBV4-2
TGTGCCAGCACGGGAGGGGCCCTGTCCCCCTACAATGAGCAGTACTTC CASTGGALSPYNEQYF TRBD2 TRBJ2-7 NA TRBV12-3/TRBV12-4
TGTGCCATCAGTGAGCCTGCTGGGCAGGGCGACTACGAGCAGTACTTC CAISEPAGQGDYEQYF NA TRBJ2-7 NA TRBV10-3
TGTGCCAGCAGCCGGAACGACGGGACAGGGTTACCCCTCCACTTT CASSRNDGTGLPLHF TRBD1 TRBJ1-6 NA TRBV27
TGCAGTGCTCGCGAACCGGGACAGGTCAAAGAAGGCTACACCTTC CSAREPGQVKEGYTF TRBD1 TRBJ1-2 NA TRBV20-1
TGTGCCAGCAGCGTGTGGGACAGCGAGTACGAGCAGTACTTC CASSVWDSEYEQYF TRBD1 TRBJ2-7 NA TRBV9
TGTGCCAGCAGCTTGACTAGCGGGAGGGCCGGGAGCACAGATACGCAGTATTTT CASSLTSGRAGSTDTQYF TRBD2 TRBJ2-3 NA TRBV5-6
TGTGCCAGCAGTGTTAGCGGGGGGGCCTACGAGCAGTACTTC CASSVSGGAYEQYF TRBD2 TRBJ2-7 NA TRBV27
TGTGCCAGCAAAATGACAGCTTCTGGAAACACCATATATTTT CASKMTASGNTIYF NA TRBJ1-3 NA TRBV12-3/TRBV12-4
TGCGCCAGCAGCTTGGAAGAGCCAGCGGGAGCAGATACGCAGTATTTT CASSLEEPAGADTQYF TRBD2 TRBJ2-3 few TRBV5-1
TGCGCCAGCAGCTTGGCCGAGGGCAGGAAGGGCCACGAGCAGTACTTC CASSLAEGRKGHEQYF NA TRBJ2-7 NA TRBV5-1
TGTGCCAGCGCCGATGGGGGGGACTACGAGCAGTACTTC CASADGGDYEQYF TRBD2 TRBJ2-7 NA TRBV2
TGTGCCATCAGTGAGGGCTGGAATTCGCCCCTCCACTTT CAISEGWNSPLHF NA TRBJ1-6 NA TRBV10-3
TGTGCCAGCAGTGAGCGGGGGGGCCTCGATGAGCAGTTCTTC CASSERGGLDEQFF TRBD2 TRBJ2-1 NA TRBV25-1
TGCAGTGCTAAGACAGGGTTCGGAGGCTACACCTTC CSAKTGFGGYTF TRBD1 TRBJ1-2 NA TRBV20-1
TGCGCCAGCAGCCAAGGGGGCGGGGGGCCCTACGAGCAGTACTTC CASSQGGGGPYEQYF TRBD2 TRBJ2-7 few TRBV4-3
TGTGCCAGCAGCTTAGAAAGGTTGGGTTTACCGTGGGGGACCCAGTACTTC CASSLERLGLPWGTQYF NA TRBJ2-5 NA TRBV7-6
TGCAGCGCGGATTGGGGGGGCACTGAAGCTTTCTTT CSADWGGTEAFF NA TRBJ1-1 NA TRBV29-1
TGCGCCAGCAGCACGGTCGGGGGAAATGAGCAGTTCTTC CASSTVGGNEQFF NA TRBJ2-1 few TRBV4-3
TGTGCCACCAGCAGTGGTGGGGGAGGCTATGGCTACACCTTC CATSSGGGGYGYTF NA TRBJ1-2 once TRBV15
TGTGCCAGCAGTGATTACGGAGGGGCAGGGGTAGACTATGGCTACACCTTC CASSDYGGAGVDYGYTF NA TRBJ1-2 NA TRBV6-1